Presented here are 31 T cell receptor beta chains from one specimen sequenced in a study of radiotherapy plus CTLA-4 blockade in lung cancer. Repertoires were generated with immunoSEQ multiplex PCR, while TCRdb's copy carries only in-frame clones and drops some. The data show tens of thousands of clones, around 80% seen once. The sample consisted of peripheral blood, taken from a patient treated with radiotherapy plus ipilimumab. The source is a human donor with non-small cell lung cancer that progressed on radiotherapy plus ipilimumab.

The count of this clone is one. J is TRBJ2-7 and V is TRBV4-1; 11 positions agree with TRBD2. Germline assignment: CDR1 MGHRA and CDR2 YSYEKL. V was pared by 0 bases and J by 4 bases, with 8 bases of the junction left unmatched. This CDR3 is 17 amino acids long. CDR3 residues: CASSQDRTSGYYYEQYF. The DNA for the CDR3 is TGCGCCAGCAGCCAAGACCGGACTAGCGGGTATTATTACGAGCAGTACTTC.

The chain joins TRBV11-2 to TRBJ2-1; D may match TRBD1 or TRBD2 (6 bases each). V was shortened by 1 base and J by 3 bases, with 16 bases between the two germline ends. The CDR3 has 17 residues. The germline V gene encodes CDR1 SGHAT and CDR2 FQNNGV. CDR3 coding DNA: TGTGCCAGCAGCTTAGCGGGGGCGTCTAATTACTACAATGAGCAGTTCTTC. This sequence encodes CASSLAGASNYYNEQFF.

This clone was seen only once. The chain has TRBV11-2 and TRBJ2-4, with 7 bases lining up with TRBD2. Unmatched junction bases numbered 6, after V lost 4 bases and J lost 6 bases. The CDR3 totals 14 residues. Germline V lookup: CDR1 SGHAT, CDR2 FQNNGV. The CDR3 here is CASSYAGVTNIQYF. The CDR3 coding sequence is TGTGCCAGCAGCTATGCGGGGGTGACAAACATTCAGTACTTC.

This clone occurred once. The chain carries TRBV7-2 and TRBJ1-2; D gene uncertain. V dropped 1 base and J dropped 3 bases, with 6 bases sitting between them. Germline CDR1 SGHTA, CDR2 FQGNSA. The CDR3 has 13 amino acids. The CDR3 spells CASSLVRDYGYTF. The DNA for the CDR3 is TGTGCCAGCAGCTTAGTCCGGGACTATGGCTACACCTTC.

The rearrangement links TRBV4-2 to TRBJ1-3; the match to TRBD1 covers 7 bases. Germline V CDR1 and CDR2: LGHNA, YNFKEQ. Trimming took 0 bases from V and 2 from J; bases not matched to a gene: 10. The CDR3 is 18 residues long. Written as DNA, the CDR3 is TGTGCCAGCAGCCAAGAGCCGCCTCAGGGGGGCACTGGAAACACCATATATTTT. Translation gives CASSQEPPQGGTGNTIYF.

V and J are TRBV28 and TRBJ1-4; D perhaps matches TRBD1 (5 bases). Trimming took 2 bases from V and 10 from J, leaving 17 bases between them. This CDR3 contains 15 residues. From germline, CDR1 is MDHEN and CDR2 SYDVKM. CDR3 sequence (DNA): TGTGCCAGCAGTTTAGCGGGGGAAAGTGGGGGAAAACTGTTTTTT. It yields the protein CASSLAGESGGKLFF.

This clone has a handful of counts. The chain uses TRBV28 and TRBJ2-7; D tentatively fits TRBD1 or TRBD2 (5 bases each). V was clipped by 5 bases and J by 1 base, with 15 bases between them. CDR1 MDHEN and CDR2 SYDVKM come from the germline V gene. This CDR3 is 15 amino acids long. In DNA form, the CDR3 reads TGTGCCAGCAGTCTTGGGACCGACAGTTCCTACGAGCAGTACTTC. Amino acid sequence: CASSLGTDSSYEQYF. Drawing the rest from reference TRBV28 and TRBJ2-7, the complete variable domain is DVKVTQSSRYLVKRTGEKVFLECVQDMDHENMFWYRQDPGLGLRLIYFSYDVKMKEKGDIPEGYSVSREKKERFSLILESASTNQTSMYLCASSLGTDSSYEQYFGPGTRLTVT.

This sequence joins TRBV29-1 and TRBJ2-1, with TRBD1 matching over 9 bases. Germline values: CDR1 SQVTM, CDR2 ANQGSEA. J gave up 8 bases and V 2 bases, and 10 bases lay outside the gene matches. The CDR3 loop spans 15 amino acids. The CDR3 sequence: CSVERGDRAIYEQFF. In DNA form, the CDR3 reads TGCAGCGTTGAAAGGGGGGACAGGGCAATCTATGAGCAGTTCTTC.

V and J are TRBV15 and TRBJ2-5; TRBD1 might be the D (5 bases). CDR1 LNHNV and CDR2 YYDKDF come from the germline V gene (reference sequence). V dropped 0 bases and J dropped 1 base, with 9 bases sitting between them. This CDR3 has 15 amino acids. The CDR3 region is CATSRDTGPQETQYF. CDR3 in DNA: TGTGCCACCAGCAGAGACACAGGCCCCCAAGAGACCCAGTACTTC.

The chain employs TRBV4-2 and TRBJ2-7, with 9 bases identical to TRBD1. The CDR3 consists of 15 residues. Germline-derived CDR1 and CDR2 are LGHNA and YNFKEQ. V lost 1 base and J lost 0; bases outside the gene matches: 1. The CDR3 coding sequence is TGTGCCAGCAGCCAAGGGACAGGGGCCTCCTACGAGCAGTACTTC. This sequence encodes CASSQGTGASYEQYF.

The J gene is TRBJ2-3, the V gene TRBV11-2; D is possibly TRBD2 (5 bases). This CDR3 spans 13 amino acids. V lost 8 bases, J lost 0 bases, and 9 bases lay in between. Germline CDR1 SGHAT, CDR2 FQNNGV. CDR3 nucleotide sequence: TGTGCCAGCGGAACGGGGAGCACAGATACGCAGTATTTT. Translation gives CASGTGSTDTQYF.

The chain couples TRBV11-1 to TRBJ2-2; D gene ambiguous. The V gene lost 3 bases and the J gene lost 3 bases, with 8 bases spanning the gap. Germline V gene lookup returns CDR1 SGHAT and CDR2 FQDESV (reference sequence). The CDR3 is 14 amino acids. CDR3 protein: CASSFEVDTGELFF. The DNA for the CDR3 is TGTGCCAGCAGCTTCGAGGTAGACACCGGGGAGCTGTTTTTT.

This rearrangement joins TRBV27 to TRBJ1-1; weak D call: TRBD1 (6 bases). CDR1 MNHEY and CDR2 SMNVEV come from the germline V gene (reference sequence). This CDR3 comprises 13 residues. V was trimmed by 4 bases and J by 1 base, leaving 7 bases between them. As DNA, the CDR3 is TGTGCCAGCAGTTACAGGGCGAACACTGAAGCTTTCTTT. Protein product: CASSYRANTEAFF.

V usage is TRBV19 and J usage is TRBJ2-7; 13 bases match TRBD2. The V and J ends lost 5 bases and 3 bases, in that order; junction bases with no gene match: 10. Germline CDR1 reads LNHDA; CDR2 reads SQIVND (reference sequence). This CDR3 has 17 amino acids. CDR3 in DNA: TGTGCCAGTAGTCACCGGACTAGCGGGAGCAAGAACTACGAGCAGTACTTC. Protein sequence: CASSHRTSGSKNYEQYF.

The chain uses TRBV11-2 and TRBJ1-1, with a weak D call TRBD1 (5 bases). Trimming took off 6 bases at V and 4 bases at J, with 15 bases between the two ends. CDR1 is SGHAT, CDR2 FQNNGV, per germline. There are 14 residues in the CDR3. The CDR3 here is CASSPGPRSTEAFF. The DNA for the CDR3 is TGTGCCAGCAGTCCGGGACCTAGGTCCACTGAAGCTTTCTTT.

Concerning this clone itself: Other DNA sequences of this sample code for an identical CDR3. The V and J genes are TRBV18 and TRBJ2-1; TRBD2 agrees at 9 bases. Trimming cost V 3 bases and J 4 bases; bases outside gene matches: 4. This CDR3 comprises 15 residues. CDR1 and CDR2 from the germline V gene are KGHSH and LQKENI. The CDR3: CASSPLAGAYNEQFF. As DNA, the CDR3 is TGTGCCAGCTCACCTTTAGCGGGAGCATACAATGAGCAGTTCTTC.

The CDR3 spells CASRTGGNTEAFF. The CDR3 DNA follows: TGTGCCAGCCGGACAGGGGGCAACACTGAAGCTTTCTTT. The rearrangement links TRBV19 to TRBJ1-1; 11 bases align to TRBD1. V dropped 9 bases and J dropped 2; count of bases not matched to a gene: 2. The CDR3 sequence is 13 residues long. Germline CDR1 is LNHDA and CDR2 is SQIVND (reference sequence).

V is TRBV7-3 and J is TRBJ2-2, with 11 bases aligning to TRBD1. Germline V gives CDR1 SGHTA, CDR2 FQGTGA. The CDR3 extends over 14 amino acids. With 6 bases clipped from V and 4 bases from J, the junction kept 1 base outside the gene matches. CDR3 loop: CASRGTGGTGELFF. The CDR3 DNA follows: TGTGCCAGCAGGGGGACAGGGGGCACCGGGGAGCTGTTTTTT.

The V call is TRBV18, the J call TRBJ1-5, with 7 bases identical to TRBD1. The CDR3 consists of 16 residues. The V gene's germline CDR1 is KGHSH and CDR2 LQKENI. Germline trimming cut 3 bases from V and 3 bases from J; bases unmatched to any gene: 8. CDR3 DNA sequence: TGTGCCAGCTCACCTCAGAACAGGGGCCCCAATCAGCCCCAGCATTTT. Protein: CASSPQNRGPNQPQHF.

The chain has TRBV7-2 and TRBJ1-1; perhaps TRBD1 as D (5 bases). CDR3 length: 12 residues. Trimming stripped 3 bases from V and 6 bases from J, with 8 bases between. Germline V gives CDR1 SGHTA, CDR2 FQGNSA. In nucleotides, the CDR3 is TGTGCCAGCAGCTTTGAGACAGCTGAAGCTTTCTTT. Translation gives CASSFETAEAFF.

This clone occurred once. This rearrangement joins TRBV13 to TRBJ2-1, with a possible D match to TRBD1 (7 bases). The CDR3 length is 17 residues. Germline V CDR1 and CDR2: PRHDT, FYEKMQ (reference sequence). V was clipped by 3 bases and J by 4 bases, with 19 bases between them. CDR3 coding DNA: TGTGCCAGCAGCTTTACGGAGGGGGCGCGAGGATACAATGAGCAGTTCTTC. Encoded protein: CASSFTEGARGYNEQFF.

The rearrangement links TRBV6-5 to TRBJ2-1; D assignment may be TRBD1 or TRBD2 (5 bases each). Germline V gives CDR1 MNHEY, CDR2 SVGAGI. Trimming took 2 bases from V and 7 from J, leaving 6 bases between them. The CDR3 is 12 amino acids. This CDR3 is CASSYGGNEQFF. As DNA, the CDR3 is TGTGCCAGCAGTTACGGGGGAAATGAGCAGTTCTTC.

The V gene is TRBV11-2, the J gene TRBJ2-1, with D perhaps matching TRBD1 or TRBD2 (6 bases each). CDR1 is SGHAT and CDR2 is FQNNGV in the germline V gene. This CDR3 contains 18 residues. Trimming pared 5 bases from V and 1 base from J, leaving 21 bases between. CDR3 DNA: TGTGCCAGCAGCCCCCGGGACTTCGCTAGGGGGTCCTACAATGAGCAGTTCTTC. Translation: CASSPRDFARGSYNEQFF.

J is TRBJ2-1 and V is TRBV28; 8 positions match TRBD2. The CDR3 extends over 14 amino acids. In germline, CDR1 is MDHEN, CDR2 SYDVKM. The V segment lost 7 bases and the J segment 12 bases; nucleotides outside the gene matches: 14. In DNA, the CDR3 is TGTGCCAGCAAAGAAACGGGGGGGAATTTGTCGCAGTTCTTC. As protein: CASKETGGNLSQFF. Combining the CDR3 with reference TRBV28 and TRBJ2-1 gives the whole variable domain DVKVTQSSRYLVKRTGEKVFLECVQDMDHENMFWYRQDPGLGLRLIYFSYDVKMKEKGDIPEGYSVSREKKERFSLILESASTNQTSMYLCASKETGGNLSQFFGPGTRLTVL.

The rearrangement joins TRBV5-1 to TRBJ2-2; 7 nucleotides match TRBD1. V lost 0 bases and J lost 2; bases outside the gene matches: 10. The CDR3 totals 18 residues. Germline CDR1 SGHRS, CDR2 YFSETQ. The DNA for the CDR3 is TGCGCCAGCAGCTTGGTTCCTCGGACAGGCTTCAACACCGGGGAGCTGTTTTTT. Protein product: CASSLVPRTGFNTGELFF. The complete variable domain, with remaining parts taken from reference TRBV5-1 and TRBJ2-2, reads KAGVTQTPRYLIKTRGQQVTLSCSPISGHRSVSWYQQTPGQGLQFLFEYFSETQRNKGNFPGRFSGRQFSNSRSEMNVSTLELGDSALYLCASSLVPRTGFNTGELFFGEGSRLTVL.

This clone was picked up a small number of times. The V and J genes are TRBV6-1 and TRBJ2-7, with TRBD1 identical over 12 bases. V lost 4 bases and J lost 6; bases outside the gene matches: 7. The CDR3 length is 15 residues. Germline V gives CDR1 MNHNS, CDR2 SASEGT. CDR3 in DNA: TGTGCCAGCAGTGCTCCGGGACAGGGGGCCCGCGAGCAGTACTTC. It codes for CASSAPGQGAREQYF.

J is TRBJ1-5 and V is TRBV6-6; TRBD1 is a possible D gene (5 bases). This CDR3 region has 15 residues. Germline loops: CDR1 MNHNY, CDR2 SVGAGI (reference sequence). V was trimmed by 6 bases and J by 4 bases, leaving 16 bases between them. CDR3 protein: CASREQELRNQPQHF. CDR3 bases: TGTGCCAGCAGGGAACAGGAGCTGAGGAATCAGCCCCAGCATTTT.

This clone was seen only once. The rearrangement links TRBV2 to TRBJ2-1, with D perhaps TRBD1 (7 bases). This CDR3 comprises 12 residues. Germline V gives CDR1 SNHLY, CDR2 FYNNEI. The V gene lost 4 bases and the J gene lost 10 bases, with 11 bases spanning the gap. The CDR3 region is CASSVTGREQFF. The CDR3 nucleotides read TGTGCCAGCAGTGTGACAGGGAGGGAGCAGTTCTTC.

CDR3 region: CASRGQSNTGELFF. CDR3 in DNA: TGTGCCAGCAGAGGACAGTCTAACACCGGGGAGCTGTTTTTT. J is TRBJ2-2 and V is TRBV28; possibly TRBD1 for D (6 bases). The CDR3 is 14 residues long. Trimming left V 6 bases short and J 2 bases short, with 10 bases between. Germline V lookup: CDR1 MDHEN, CDR2 SYDVKM.

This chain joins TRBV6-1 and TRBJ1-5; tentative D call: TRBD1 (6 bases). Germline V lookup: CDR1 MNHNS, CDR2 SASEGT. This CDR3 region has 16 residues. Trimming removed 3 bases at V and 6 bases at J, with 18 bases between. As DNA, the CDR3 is TGTGCCAGCAGTGAGCCCGCCGGCCGGGGGCTTCAGCCCCAGCATTTT. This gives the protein CASSEPAGRGLQPQHF.

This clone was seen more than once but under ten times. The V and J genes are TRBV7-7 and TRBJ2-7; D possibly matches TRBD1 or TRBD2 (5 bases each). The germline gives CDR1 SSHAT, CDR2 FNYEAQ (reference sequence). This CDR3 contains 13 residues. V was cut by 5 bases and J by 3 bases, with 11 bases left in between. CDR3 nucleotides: TGTGCCAGCAGCCTGGGACCGAACTACGAGCAGTACTTC. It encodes CASSLGPNYEQYF.